This passage covers 25 T cell receptor beta chains from one sample sequenced in a study of cytomegalovirus exposure and HLA in healthy donors. A multiplex PCR was run with 60 Vbeta primers and 13 Jbeta primers. Sequencing was performed with immunoSEQ multiplex PCR; in TCRdb, only in-frame clones are kept and a portion is missing. This sample has about 190,000 clones, with roughly 80% found just once. The sequenced sample was PBMCs. These TCRs come from a woman aged 18-29 years in good health and CMV-seronegative.

The CDR3 sequence: CSGTGLAGFDEQYF. As DNA, the CDR3 is TGCAGCGGGACCGGGCTAGCGGGATTCGACGAGCAGTACTTC. The V call is TRBV29-1, the J call TRBJ2-5; 9 bases align to TRBD2. Judging by the DNA end, TRBJ2-7 fits better; the J call may be wrong. The length of the CDR3 is 14 residues. Germline CDR1 SQVTM, CDR2 ANQGSEA.

There are a few counts of this clone. J is TRBJ2-2 and V is TRBV5-1; D not certain. The length of the CDR3 is 14 residues. The germline V and J ends were trimmed by 2 bases and 6 bases, with 11 bases remaining between them. CDR1 is SGHRS, CDR2 YFSETQ, per germline. CDR3 protein: CASSFLGEPGELFF. Written as DNA, the CDR3 is TGCGCCAGCAGCTTCTTAGGAGAACCCGGGGAGCTGTTTTTT.

The chain employs TRBV2 and TRBJ2-2; 7 bases are a match to TRBD1. The CDR3 sequence is 12 residues long. The V gene's germline CDR1 is SNHLY and CDR2 FYNNEI. V lost 6 bases and J lost 6; bases outside the gene matches: 1. In DNA, the CDR3 is TGTGCCAGCAGGACAGGGTCCGGGGAGCTGTTTTTT. Translating gives CASRTGSGELFF.

The rearrangement joins TRBV6-1 to TRBJ2-6; no clear D. V lost 1 base and J lost 1, with 5 bases in between. The germline CDR1 and CDR2 sequences are MNHNS and SASEGT. The CDR3 runs 15 residues. CDR3 residues: CASSEERSGANVLTF. The CDR3 nucleotides read TGTGCCAGCAGTGAAGAACGGTCTGGGGCCAACGTCCTGACTTTC.

This chain connects TRBV5-6 to TRBJ2-3; possible D gene TRBD1, 5 bases. The germline gives CDR1 SGHDT, CDR2 YYEEEE. Trimming stripped 1 base from V and 0 bases from J, with 21 bases between. The CDR3 loop spans 19 amino acids. The CDR3 region is CASSLLDIGSPSSTDTQYF. DNA for the CDR3: TGTGCCAGCAGCTTGCTGGACATAGGGTCCCCGTCTAGCACAGATACGCAGTATTTT.

The V and J genes are TRBV5-1 and TRBJ1-4; 7 nucleotides line up with TRBD1. The CDR3 sequence is 14 residues long. V shed 3 bases and J 4 bases; nucleotides not matched to a gene: 3. CDR1 is SGHRS, CDR2 YFSETQ, per germline. CDR3 sequence: CASSWRQGNEKLFF. The DNA of the CDR3 is TGCGCCAGCAGCTGGAGACAGGGTAATGAAAAACTGTTTTTT.

This chain connects TRBV30 to TRBJ2-3; 9 bases are shared with TRBD1. Per the germline V gene, CDR1 is GTSNPN and CDR2 is SVGIG (reference sequence). The V and J ends lost 3 bases and 6 bases, in that order; junction bases with no gene match: 7. The CDR3 runs 14 residues. The chain's CDR3 is CAWRGQGVGDTQYF. CDR3 DNA: TGTGCCTGGAGGGGACAGGGAGTAGGGGATACGCAGTATTTT.

A few counts support this clone. The chain couples TRBV5-1 to TRBJ1-2, with 8 bases identical to TRBD1. This CDR3 spans 15 amino acids. Germline assignment: CDR1 SGHRS and CDR2 YFSETQ. The junction had 7 bases not matched to a gene; V was cut back by 2 bases and J by 4 bases. In DNA, the CDR3 is TGCGCCAGCAGCTTAAGCTCAGGACAGGGCTATGGCTACACCTTC. Translating gives CASSLSSGQGYGYTF.

The V call is TRBV28, the J call TRBJ2-3; D might be TRBD1 (5 bases). This CDR3 contains 16 residues. Germline lookup yields CDR1 MDHEN and CDR2 SYDVKM. Trimming removed 4 bases from V and 4 bases from J, with 18 bases in between. CDR3 DNA sequence: TGTGCCAGCAGTTCCCAGGGCGGACCCGTGGCAGATACGCAGTATTTT. Its translation is CASSSQGGPVADTQYF.

The chain carries TRBV7-8 and TRBJ2-2; 7 bases line up with TRBD2. Trimming at V came to 5 bases and at J to 4 bases, leaving 7 bases not matched to a gene. This CDR3 spans 15 amino acids. Germline CDR1 SGHVS, CDR2 FQNEAQ. The CDR3 is CASSRRERGTGELFF. Written as DNA, the CDR3 is TGTGCCAGCAGCCGAAGAGAGCGGGGCACCGGGGAGCTGTTTTTT.

V gene TRBV7-6 combines with J gene TRBJ2-1, with a possible D match to TRBD1 (6 bases). The CDR3 runs to 14 residues. V was shortened by 5 bases and J by 4 bases, with 12 bases between the two germline ends. Germline V gives CDR1 SGHVS, CDR2 FNYEAQ. The CDR3 reads CASSGWDTYNEQFF. The CDR3 nucleotides are TGTGCCAGCAGCGGTTGGGACACTTACAATGAGCAGTTCTTC. The variable domain in full, with the rest retrieved from reference TRBV7-6 and TRBJ2-1, is GAGVSQSPRYKVTKRGQDVALRCDPISGHVSLYWYRQALGQGPEFLTYFNYEAQQDKSGLPNDRFSAERPEGSISTLTIQRTEQRDSAMYRCASSGWDTYNEQFFGPGTRLTVL.

The chain employs TRBV6-1 and TRBJ1-5; 10 bases are a match to TRBD1. The germline CDR1 and CDR2 sequences are MNHNS and SASEGT. The CDR3 loop spans 17 amino acids. V lost 4 bases, J lost 0 bases, and 6 bases stayed unmatched. DNA for the CDR3: TGTGCCAGCAGTGGGGGGACAGGGGCAATTAGCAATCAGCCCCAGCATTTT. Protein sequence: CASSGGTGAISNQPQHF.

The J gene is TRBJ1-6, the V gene TRBV5-6; no reliable D call. The ends were cut back, 0 bases at V and 8 bases at J, with 9 bases in the middle. This CDR3 is built from 14 residues. CDR1 and CDR2 (germline): SGHDT, YYEEEE. The CDR3: CASSLGGGHSPLHF. The DNA of the CDR3 is TGTGCCAGCAGCTTGGGTGGTGGGCATTCACCCCTCCACTTT.

V usage is TRBV5-4 and J usage is TRBJ1-1, with D perhaps TRBD1 (5 bases). Germline loops: CDR1 SGHNT, CDR2 YYREEE (reference sequence). With 2 bases removed from V and 5 bases from J, the gap between germline ends came to 16 bases. The CDR3 has 15 amino acids. CDR3 DNA: TGTGCCAGCAGCTTTCCTTTAGGGGAAATGACTGAAGCTTTCTTT. Its protein product is CASSFPLGEMTEAFF.

This clone showed up just a few times. The CDR3, as DNA: TGCGCCAGCAGCCAAAGCCCGACTAGCGGGAGTACCTACGAGCAGTACTTC. This sequence encodes CASSQSPTSGSTYEQYF. This rearrangement joins TRBV4-1 to TRBJ2-7; TRBD2 matches at 12 bases. Germline V gene lookup returns CDR1 MGHRA and CDR2 YSYEKL. The CDR3 extends over 17 amino acids. With V trimmed by 2 bases and J by 2 bases, 7 bases remained unmatched.

The chain links TRBV18 to TRBJ2-3; 8 bases map to TRBD1. CDR3 length: 14 residues. Germline CDR1 KGHSH, CDR2 LQKENI. The trim removed 5 bases at V and 4 bases at J, leaving 5 bases unmatched. The CDR3 is CASSSDRGPDTQYF. The CDR3 DNA follows: TGTGCCAGCTCATCCGACAGGGGACCAGATACGCAGTATTTT.

This clone has only one observation. The rearrangement links TRBV28 to TRBJ2-1; TRBD2 aligns across 7 bases. J gave up 0 bases and V 8 bases, and 7 bases lay outside the gene matches. The CDR3 totals 15 residues. CDR1 is MDHEN and CDR2 is SYDVKM in the germline V gene. The CDR3 reads CASGAGDYSYNEQFF. The CDR3 DNA sequence: TGTGCCAGCGGGGCGGGGGACTACTCCTACAATGAGCAGTTCTTC.

CDR3 nucleotides: TGTGCCAGCAGACCGGGACTAGCGGGAGACGAGCAGTACTTC. Translation: CASRPGLAGDEQYF. The V call is TRBV5-4, the J call TRBJ2-7; 14 nucleotides match TRBD2. This CDR3 has 14 amino acids. In germline, CDR1 is SGHNT, CDR2 YYREEE (reference sequence). Trimming removed 5 bases from V and 5 bases from J; junction bases left unmatched: 3. The whole variable domain, remainder taken from reference TRBV5-4 and TRBJ2-7, is ETGVTQSPTHLIKTRGQQVTLRCSSQSGHNTVSWYQQALGQGPQFIFQYYREEENGRGNFPPRFSGLQFPNYSSELNVNALELDDSALYLCASRPGLAGDEQYFGPGTRLTVT.

The V call is TRBV5-1, the J call TRBJ2-3, with 9 bases matching TRBD2. The J segment lost 5 bases and the V segment lost 0 bases, leaving 7 bases of the junction unmatched. The CDR3 length is 16 residues. Germline V gives CDR1 SGHRS, CDR2 YFSETQ. The CDR3 bases are TGCGCCAGCAGCTTGGCCGCGGGGGGGCCCGGAGATACGCAGTATTTT. Its translation is CASSLAAGGPGDTQYF.

This chain joins TRBV6-1 and TRBJ1-3, with unresolved D. The CDR3 is made up of 13 amino acids. Germline CDR1 and CDR2: MNHNS and SASEGT. V was shortened by 2 bases and J by 4 bases, with 6 bases between the two germline ends. CDR3 in amino acids: CASSEPRGNTIYF. The CDR3 nucleotides read TGTGCCAGCAGTGAACCACGGGGAAACACCATATATTTT.

The chain couples TRBV27 to TRBJ1-2; the D gene is possibly TRBD1 (5 bases). V lost 8 bases to trimming and J lost 2 bases, with 21 bases between them. From germline, CDR1 is MNHEY and CDR2 SMNVEV (reference sequence). The CDR3 extends over 16 amino acids. The CDR3 nucleotides are TGTGCCAGCGGAAATCTACAGGACTACTTAAACTATGGCTACACCTTC. Translation gives CASGNLQDYLNYGYTF.

The chain has TRBV2 and TRBJ1-5, with 10 positions matching TRBD1. Trimming at V came to 6 bases and at J to 0 bases, leaving 5 bases not matched to a gene. This CDR3 is 16 amino acids long. CDR1 SNHLY and CDR2 FYNNEI come from the germline V gene. As DNA, the CDR3 is TGTGCCAGCAGGGAGACAGGGGGCGATAGCAATCAGCCCCAGCATTTT. This encodes CASRETGGDSNQPQHF.

CDR3 loop: CSVKSGTGNSPLHF. As DNA, the CDR3 is TGCAGCGTGAAATCCGGGACAGGGAATTCACCCCTCCACTTT. The gene calls are TRBV29-1 and TRBJ1-6; TRBD1 matches at 9 bases. CDR1 and CDR2 (germline): SQVTM, ANQGSEA. The CDR3 contains 14 residues. Trimming cost V 6 bases and J 7 bases; bases outside gene matches: 7.

The V call is TRBV28, the J call TRBJ2-7; 8 bases are a match to TRBD1. This CDR3 has 12 amino acids. CDR1 MDHEN and CDR2 SYDVKM come from the germline V gene. J was trimmed by 7 bases and V by 6 bases; bases with no gene match: 5. CDR3 nucleotides: TGTGCCAGCAGCGAGGACAGGGCGGAGCAGTACTTC. It yields the protein CASSEDRAEQYF.

V usage is TRBV19 and J usage is TRBJ2-7; D gene unclear. Trimming pared 3 bases from V and 5 bases from J, leaving 14 bases between. Germline V gene data show CDR1 as LNHDA and CDR2 as SQIVND (reference sequence). The CDR3 covers 14 residues. The chain's CDR3 is CASSISGSSNEQYF. Here the CDR3 DNA reads TGTGCCAGTAGTATCTCCGGGTCTTCGAACGAGCAGTACTTC.